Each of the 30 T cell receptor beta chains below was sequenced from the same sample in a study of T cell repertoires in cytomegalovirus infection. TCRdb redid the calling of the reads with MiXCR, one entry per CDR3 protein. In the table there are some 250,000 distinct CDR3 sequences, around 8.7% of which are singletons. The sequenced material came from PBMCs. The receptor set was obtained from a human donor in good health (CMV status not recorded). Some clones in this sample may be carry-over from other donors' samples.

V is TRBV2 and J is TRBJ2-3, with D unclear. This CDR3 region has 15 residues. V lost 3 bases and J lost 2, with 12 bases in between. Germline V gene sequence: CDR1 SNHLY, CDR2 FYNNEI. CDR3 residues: CASSEQSSYTDTQYF. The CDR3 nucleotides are TGTGCCAGCAGTGAGCAGTCCTCTTACACAGATACGCAGTATTTT.

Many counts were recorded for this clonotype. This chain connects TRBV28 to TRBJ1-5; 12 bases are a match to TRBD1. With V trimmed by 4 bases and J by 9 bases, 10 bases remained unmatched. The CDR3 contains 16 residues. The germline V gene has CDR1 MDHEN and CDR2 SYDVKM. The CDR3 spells CASSSAGTGGHRPQHF. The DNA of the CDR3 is TGTGCCAGCAGTTCCGCCGGGACAGGGGGCCACCGGCCCCAGCATTTT.

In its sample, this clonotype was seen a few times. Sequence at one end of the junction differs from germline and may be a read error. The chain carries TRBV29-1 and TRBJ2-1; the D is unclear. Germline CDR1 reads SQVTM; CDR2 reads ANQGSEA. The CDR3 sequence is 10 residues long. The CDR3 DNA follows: TGCAGCGTTGAACTCCCGGAGCGGTTCTTC. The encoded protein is CSVELPERFF.

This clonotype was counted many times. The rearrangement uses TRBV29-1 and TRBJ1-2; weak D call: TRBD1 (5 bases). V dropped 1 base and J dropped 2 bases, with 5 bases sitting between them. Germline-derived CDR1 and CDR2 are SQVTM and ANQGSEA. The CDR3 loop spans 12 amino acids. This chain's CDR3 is CSVEAGNYGYTF. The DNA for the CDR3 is TGCAGCGTTGAAGCAGGGAACTATGGCTACACCTTC.

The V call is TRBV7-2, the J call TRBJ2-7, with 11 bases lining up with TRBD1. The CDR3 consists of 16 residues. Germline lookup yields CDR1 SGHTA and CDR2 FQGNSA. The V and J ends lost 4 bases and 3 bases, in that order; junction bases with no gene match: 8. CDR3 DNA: TGTGCCAGCAGCTCAGGGACAGGGGGAAGTAGCTACGAGCAGTACTTC. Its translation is CASSSGTGGSSYEQYF.

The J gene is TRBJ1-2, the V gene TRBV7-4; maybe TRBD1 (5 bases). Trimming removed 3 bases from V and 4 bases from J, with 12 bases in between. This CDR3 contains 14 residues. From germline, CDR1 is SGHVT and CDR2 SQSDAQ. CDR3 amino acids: CASSFPGSSYGYTF. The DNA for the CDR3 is TGTGCCAGCAGCTTTCCAGGGTCCTCCTATGGCTACACCTTC.

DNA for the CDR3: TGCAGCGCCTCGAAGGGTGGTAGCAATCAGCCCCAGCATTTT. Protein product: CSASKGGSNQPQHF. The chain combines TRBV20-1 with TRBJ1-5; D is undetermined. Germline assignment: CDR1 DFQATT and CDR2 SNEGSKA (reference sequence). This CDR3 comprises 14 residues.

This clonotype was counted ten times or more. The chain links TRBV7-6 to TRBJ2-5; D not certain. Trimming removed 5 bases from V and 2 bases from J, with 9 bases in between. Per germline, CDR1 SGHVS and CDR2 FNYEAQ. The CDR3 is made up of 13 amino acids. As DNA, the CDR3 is TGTGCCAGCAGCCGGCGGCAGCAAGAGACCCAGTACTTC. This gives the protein CASSRRQQETQYF.

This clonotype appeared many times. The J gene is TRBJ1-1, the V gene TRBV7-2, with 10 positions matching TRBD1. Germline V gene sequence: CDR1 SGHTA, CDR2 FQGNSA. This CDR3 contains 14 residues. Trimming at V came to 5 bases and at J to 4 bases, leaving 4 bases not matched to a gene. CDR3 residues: CASSIRQGATEAFF. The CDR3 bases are TGTGCCAGCAGCATTCGACAGGGGGCCACTGAAGCTTTCTTT.

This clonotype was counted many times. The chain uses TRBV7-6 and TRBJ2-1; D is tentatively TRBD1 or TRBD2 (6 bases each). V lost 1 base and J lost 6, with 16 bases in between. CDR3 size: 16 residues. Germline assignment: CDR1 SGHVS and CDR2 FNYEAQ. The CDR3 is CASSLGEGVAVNEQFF. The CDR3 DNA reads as TGTGCCAGCAGCTTAGGTGAGGGGGTAGCGGTCAATGAGCAGTTCTTC.

The CDR3 nucleotides are TGTGCCAGTAGCCTATCCGTAGGATACGAGCAGTACTTC. Its protein product is CASSLSVGYEQYF. The J gene is TRBJ2-7, the V gene TRBV19, with D unclear. The V end lost 6 bases, the J end lost 4 bases, and 13 bases lay between the germline ends. Germline lookup yields CDR1 LNHDA and CDR2 SQIVND (reference sequence). CDR3 length: 13 residues.

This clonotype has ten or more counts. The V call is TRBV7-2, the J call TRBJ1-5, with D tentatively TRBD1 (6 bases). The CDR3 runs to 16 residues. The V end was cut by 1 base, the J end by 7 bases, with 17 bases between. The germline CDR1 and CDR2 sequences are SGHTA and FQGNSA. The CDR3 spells CASSLGDILGGQPQHF. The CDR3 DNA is TGTGCCAGCAGCTTAGGTGACATACTAGGGGGGCAGCCCCAGCATTTT.

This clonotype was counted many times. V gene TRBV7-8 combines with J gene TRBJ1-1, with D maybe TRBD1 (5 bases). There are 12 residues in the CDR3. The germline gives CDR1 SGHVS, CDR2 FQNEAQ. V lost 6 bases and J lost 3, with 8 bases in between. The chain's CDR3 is CASSTGYTEAFF. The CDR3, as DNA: TGTGCCAGCAGTACAGGCTACACTGAAGCTTTCTTT.

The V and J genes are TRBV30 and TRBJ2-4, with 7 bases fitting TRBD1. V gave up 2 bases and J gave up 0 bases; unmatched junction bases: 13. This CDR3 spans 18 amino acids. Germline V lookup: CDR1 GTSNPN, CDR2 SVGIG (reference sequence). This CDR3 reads CAWSPDPTGPVAKNIQYF. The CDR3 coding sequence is TGTGCCTGGAGTCCTGACCCGACAGGGCCCGTAGCCAAAAACATTCAGTACTTC.

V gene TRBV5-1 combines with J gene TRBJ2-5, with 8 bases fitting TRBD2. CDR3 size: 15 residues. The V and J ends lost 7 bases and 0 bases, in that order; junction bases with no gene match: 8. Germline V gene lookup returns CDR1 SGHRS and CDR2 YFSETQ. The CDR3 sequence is CASGRAGEYQETQYF. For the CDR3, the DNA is TGCGCCAGCGGAAGAGCGGGGGAGTACCAAGAGACCCAGTACTTC.

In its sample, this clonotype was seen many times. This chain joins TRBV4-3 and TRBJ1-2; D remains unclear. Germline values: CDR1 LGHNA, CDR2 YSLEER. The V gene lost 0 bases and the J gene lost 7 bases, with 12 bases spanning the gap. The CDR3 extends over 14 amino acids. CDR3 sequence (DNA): TGCGCCAGCAGCCAAGAGCGAAGGGTTGGTGGCTACACCTTC. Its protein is CASSQERRVGGYTF.

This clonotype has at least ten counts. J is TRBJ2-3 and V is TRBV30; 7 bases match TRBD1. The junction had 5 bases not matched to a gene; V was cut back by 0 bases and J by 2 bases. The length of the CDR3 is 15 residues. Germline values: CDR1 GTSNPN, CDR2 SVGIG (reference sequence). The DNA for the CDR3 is TGTGCCTGGAGTGTACGGACAGGATCCACAGATACGCAGTATTTT. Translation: CAWSVRTGSTDTQYF.

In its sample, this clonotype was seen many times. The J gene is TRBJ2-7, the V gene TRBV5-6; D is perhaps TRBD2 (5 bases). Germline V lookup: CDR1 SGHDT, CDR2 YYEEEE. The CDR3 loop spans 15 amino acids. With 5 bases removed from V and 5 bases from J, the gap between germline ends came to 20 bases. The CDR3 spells CASSLLTPGSNEQYF. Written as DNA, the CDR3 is TGTGCCAGCAGTCTCCTAACCCCGGGATCGAACGAGCAGTACTTC.

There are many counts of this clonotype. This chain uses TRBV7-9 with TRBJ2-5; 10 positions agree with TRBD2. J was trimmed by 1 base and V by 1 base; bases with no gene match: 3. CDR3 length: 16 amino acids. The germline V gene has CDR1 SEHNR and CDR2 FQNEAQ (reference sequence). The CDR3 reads CASSLGTSGTQETQYF. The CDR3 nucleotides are TGTGCCAGCAGCTTAGGGACTAGCGGCACCCAAGAGACCCAGTACTTC.

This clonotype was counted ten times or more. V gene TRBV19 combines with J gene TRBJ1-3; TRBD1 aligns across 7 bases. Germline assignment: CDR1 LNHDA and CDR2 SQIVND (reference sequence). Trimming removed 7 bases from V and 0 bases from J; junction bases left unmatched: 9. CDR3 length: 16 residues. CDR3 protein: CASTPSDRLSGNTIYF. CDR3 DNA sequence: TGTGCCAGTACCCCATCGGACAGGCTCTCTGGAAACACCATATATTTT. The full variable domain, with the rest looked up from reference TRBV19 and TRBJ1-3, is DGGITQSPKYLFRKEGQNVTLSCEQNLNHDAMYWYRQDPGQGLRLIYYSQIVNDFQKGDIAEGYSVSREKKESFPLTVTSAQKNPTAFYLCASTPSDRLSGNTIYFGEGSWLTVV.

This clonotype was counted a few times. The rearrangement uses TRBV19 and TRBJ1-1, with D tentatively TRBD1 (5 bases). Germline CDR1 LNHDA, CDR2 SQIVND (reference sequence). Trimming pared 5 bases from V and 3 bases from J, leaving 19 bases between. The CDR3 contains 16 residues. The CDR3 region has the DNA TGTGCCAGTAGTGGCAGGGCCTCACCTAGGGACACTGAAGCTTTCTTT. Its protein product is CASSGRASPRDTEAFF.

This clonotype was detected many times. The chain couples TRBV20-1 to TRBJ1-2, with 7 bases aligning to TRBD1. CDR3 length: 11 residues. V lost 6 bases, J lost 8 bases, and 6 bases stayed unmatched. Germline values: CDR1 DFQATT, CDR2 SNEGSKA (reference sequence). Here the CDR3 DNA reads TGCAGTGCGCGGACAGGCGGCGGCTACACCTTC. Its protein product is CSARTGGGYTF.

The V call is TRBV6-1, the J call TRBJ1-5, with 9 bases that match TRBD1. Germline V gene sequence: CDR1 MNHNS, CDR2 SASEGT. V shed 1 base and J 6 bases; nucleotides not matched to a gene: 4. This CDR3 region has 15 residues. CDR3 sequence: CASSEVGTGLQPQHF. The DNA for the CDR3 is TGTGCCAGCAGTGAAGTCGGGACAGGGCTTCAGCCCCAGCATTTT.

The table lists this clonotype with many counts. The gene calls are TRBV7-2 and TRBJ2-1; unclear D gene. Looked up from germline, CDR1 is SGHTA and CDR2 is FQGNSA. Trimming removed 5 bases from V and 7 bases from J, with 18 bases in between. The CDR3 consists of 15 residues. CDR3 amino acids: CASSPTGTLSNEQFF. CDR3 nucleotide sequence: TGTGCCAGCAGCCCCACCGGCACTCTCAGTAATGAGCAGTTCTTC. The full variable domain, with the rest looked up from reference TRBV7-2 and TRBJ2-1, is GAGVSQSPSNKVTEKGKDVELRCDPISGHTALYWYRQSLGQGLEFLIYFQGNSAPDKSGLPSDRFSAERTGGSVSTLTIQRTQQEDSAVYLCASSPTGTLSNEQFFGPGTRLTVL.

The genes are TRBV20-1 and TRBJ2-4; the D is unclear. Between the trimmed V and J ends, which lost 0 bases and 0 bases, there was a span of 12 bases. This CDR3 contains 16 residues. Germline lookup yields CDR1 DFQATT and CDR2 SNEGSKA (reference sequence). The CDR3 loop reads CSARDSAWLAKNIQYF. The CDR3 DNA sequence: TGCAGTGCTAGAGATTCTGCCTGGCTAGCCAAAAACATTCAGTACTTC.

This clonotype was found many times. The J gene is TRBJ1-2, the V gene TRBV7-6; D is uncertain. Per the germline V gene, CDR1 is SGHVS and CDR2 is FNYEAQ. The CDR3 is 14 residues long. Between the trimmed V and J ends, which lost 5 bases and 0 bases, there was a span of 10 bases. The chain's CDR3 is CASSPQLANYGYTF. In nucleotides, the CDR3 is TGTGCCAGCAGCCCCCAGTTAGCTAACTATGGCTACACCTTC.

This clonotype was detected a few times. The CDR3 here is CATSSPPAGPEKLFF. The CDR3 bases are TGTGCCACCAGCAGTCCACCCGCGGGTCCTGAAAAACTGTTTTTT. This chain uses TRBV15 with TRBJ1-4; D uncertain. Per the germline V gene, CDR1 is LNHNV and CDR2 is YYDKDF (reference sequence). V lost 3 bases and J lost 7, with 15 bases in between. CDR3 size: 15 residues.

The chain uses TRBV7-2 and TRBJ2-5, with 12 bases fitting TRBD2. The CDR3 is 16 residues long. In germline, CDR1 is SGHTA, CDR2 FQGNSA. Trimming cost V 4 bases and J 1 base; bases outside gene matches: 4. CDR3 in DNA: TGTGCCAGCAGCTCCCGACTAGCGGGGGTCCAAGAGACCCAGTACTTC. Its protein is CASSSRLAGVQETQYF. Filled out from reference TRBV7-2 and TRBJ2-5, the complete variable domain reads GAGVSQSPSNKVTEKGKDVELRCDPISGHTALYWYRQSLGQGLEFLIYFQGNSAPDKSGLPSDRFSAERTGGSVSTLTIQRTQQEDSAVYLCASSSRLAGVQETQYFGPGTRLLVL.

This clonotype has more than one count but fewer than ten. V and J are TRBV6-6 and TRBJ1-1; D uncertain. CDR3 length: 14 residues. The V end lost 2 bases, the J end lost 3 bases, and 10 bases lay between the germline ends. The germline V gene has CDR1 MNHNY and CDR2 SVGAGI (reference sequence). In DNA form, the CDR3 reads TGTGCCAGCAGTTACCGGGAGTGGGACACTGAAGCTTTCTTT. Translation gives CASSYREWDTEAFF.

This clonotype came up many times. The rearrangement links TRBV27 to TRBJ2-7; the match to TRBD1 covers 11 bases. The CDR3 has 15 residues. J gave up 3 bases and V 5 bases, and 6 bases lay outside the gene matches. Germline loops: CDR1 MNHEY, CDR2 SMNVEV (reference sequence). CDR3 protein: CASSTWTGGVYEQYF. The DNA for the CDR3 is TGTGCCAGCAGTACGTGGACAGGGGGCGTCTACGAGCAGTACTTC.